Sequencing of this T cell receptor (beta chain) was carried out in a study of T cell responses to AZD1222 COVID-19 vaccine (dated by TCRdb to the early 2020s). About the full investigation: TCR sequencing covered about 230 trial participants: roughly 200 given two doses of AZD1222 and 26 given two doses of MenACWY control vaccine. Trial participants were enrolled into age subgroups of 18-55, 56-69 and 70-plus years, which contained around 150, 29 and 61 TCR-sequenced participants, respectively. Study-wide findings and limitations: The vaccine-associated CD4 TCRs covered the entire spike protein, and the dominant responses fell in regions 160-218 and 743-854. Participants were mostly white British and included more females than males, and it was suggested by the authors that clonal diversity may have been underestimated. Because no samples from the day 14 peak response were available, repertoires could be characterized only after the peak T cell response. Epitopes outside the regions mutated in the B.1.351 and B.1.1.7 variants were reportedly recognized by nearly half of the unique spike-specific TCRs. In the small 56-69-year group, the increase in depth fell short of significance, most likely because of low power. Spike-specific TCR breadth and depth rose significantly after two AZD1222 doses compared with day 0 and with MenACWY recipients. Conclusions about previously exposed vaccinees are limited, since just five or six AZD1222 recipients were seropositive for SARS-CoV-2 at baseline.

In the paper's terms, the time point label means: baseline before first vaccination. Sample treatment or condition, as interpreted from the label and publication: meningococcal conjugate vaccine given as trial control. Vaccinee samples came from UK trials COV001 and COV002, including a single-blind randomized controlled phase 2/3 trial of AZD1222 (ChAdOx1 nCoV-19) in healthy adults. Trial participant PBMC samples were collected at day 0 and day 28 after the second dose for TCRbeta chain sequencing. The CDR3 regions of human TCRbeta chains were analyzed by immunosequencing. In the source study's methods: Repertoire TCRs were matched against a reference library of SARS-CoV-2-specific TCRs generated with the MIRA antigen-specificity platform. Breadth was defined as the fraction of unique TCRs that were SARS-CoV-2-associated. Depth was defined as the fraction of total T cells that were SARS-CoV-2-associated. Each spike-specific TCR was assigned to its reactive spike region and to a CD4 or CD8 class using the MIRA data. Log10-transformed breadth and depth values were compared by one-way ANOVA with Sidak's multiple comparisons tests. TCRdb's version of the immuneACCESS table is confined to in-frame rearrangements and falls short of the full clone set. An unresolved V gene accounts for under half of the shortfall where checked; the remainder is of unknown origin. D and trimming were read from the DNA, whereas the V and J calls and clone size are those reported in that table. Recorded for this sample are some 140,000 clones; roughly nine tenths of them occurred a single time. The top ten clones comprise more than 5.5% of the sample.

The germline V gene specifies SGHRS as CDR1 and YFSETQ as CDR2. Measured from the cysteine to the phenylalanine, the CDR3 is 16 residues long. The only DNA kept is the CDR3, 48 bases in frame from the first base. Ends trimmed: V by 2 bases, J by 5 bases; bases unmatched to a gene: 8. As to this clone: The antigen it binds to is not known. One base away there is no much larger clone; base qualities are not given.

The specimen was peripheral blood, collected on day 0 of MenACWY control vaccination. The chain is encoded by TRBV5-1 joined to TRBJ2-5; the junction holds 11 bases that match TRBD2. This receptor was obtained from an adult in good health. In nucleotide form, the sequence is TGCGCCAGCAGCTTCACTAGCGGGGGATTCTTTGAGACCCAGTACTTC. The resulting protein is CASSFTSGGFFETQYF.